This paragraph covers one TCR beta chain sequence. These data are taken from a study of blood T cell repertoires in COVID-19. Study-wide context: Specimens from acute and convalescent COVID-19 originated in the United States, Italy and Spain. PBMCs, B-cell-depleted T cells, or T cells provided the cDNA or gDNA that made up the material.

In the authors' workflow: How many nucleated cells were present was estimated from reference gene primer amplification. Generated by immunoSEQ multiplex PCR, the TCRdb table keeps only in-frame clones and is missing some. That table supplies the V and J calls and clone size; D and trimming were determined from the DNA. The sample consists of about 120,000 clones, 79% of them appearing once. Looked up from germline, CDR1 is LGHNA and CDR2 is YNFKEQ. Trimming took 3 bases from V and 4 from J; bases not matched to a gene: 4. The CDR3 sequence is 15 residues long. Sequencing input: peripheral blood. The chain recombines TRBV4-2 with TRBJ1-1; the match to TRBD1 covers 11 bases. This sequence originates from a woman over 75 with acute or convalescent COVID-19. CDR3 DNA: TGTGCCAGCAGCCAGGGGGACAGGGGGGTCACTGAAGCTTTCTTT. It translates to CASSQGDRGVTEAFF.